This T cell receptor (beta chain) is drawn from a study of metastatic and nonmetastatic thyroid tumors. Study-level information: It was across blood and tumor or nodule tissue from malignant and benign thyroid patients that repertoires were compared. Study-wide results and caveats: According to reports, the diversity of TCR beta was significantly higher in malignant thyroid tumors than in benign nodules, and this held in both blood and tumor samples.

Authors' data handling: To classify distant metastasis in papillary thyroid cancer, a model was built from CDR3 differences across clinicopathological groups. With MiXCR, TCRdb called clones anew from the PCR reads. Clone size and V and J calls follow TCRdb, not the original study. This table has 30,000 to 45,000 clones, around 26% appearing once. There were no patients who had received any treatment before thyroid surgery. Deletions cut 4 bases from V and 0 bases from J, with 8 bases between. Germline V gives CDR1 SGHRS, CDR2 YFSETQ. CDR3 length: 14 residues. In its sample, this clone was seen many times. What it recognizes is unknown.

This chain joins TRBV5-1 and TRBJ1-5; D remains unclear. The material sequenced was blood. This receptor was obtained from a female donor with papillary thyroid cancer or a benign thyroid nodule (not recorded which). Some clones in this sample may be carry-over from other donors' samples. The CDR3 region has the DNA TGCGCCAGCAGCACCGACGGTAGCAATCAGCCCCAGCATTTT. This encodes CASSTDGSNQPQHF.